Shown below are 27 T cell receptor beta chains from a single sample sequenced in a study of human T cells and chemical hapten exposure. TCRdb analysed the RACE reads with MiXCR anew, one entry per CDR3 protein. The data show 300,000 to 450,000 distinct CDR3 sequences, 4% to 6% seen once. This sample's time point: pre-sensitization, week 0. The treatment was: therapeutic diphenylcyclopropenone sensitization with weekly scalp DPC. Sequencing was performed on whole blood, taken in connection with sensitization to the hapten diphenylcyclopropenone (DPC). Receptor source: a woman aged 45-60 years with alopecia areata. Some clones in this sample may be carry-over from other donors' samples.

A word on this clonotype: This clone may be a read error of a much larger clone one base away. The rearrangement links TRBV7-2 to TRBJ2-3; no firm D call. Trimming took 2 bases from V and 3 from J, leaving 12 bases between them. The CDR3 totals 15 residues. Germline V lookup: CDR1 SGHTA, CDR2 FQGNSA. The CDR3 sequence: CASSLHGGRTDTQYF. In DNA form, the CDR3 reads TGTGCCAGCAGCTTACATGGTGGCCGTACAGATACGCAGTATTTT.

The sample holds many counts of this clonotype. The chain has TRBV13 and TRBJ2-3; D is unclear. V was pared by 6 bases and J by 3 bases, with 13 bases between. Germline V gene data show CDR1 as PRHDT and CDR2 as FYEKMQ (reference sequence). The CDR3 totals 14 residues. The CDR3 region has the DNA TGTGCCAGCAGTCTACCCGGTCGGACAGATACGCAGTATTTT. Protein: CASSLPGRTDTQYF. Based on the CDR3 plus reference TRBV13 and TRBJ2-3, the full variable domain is AAGVIQSPRHLIKEKRETATLKCYPIPRHDTVYWYQQGPGQDPQFLISFYEKMQSDKGSIPDRFSAQQFSDYHSELNMSSLELGDSALYFCASSLPGRTDTQYFGPGTRLTVL.

CDR3 coding DNA: TGCGCCAGCAGTAACGGCTACGAGCAGTACTTC. Encoded protein: CASSNGYEQYF. The chain has TRBV10-1 and TRBJ2-7, with unresolved D. CDR1 WNHNN and CDR2 SYGVQD come from the germline V gene (reference sequence). This CDR3 spans 11 amino acids. Trimming took 5 bases from V and 3 from J, leaving 5 bases between them.

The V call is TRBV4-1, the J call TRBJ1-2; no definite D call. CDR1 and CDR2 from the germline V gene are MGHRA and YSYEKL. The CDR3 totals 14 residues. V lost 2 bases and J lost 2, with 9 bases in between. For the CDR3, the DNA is TGCGCCAGCAGCCAAAGCACAGCAAACTATGGCTACACCTTC. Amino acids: CASSQSTANYGYTF.

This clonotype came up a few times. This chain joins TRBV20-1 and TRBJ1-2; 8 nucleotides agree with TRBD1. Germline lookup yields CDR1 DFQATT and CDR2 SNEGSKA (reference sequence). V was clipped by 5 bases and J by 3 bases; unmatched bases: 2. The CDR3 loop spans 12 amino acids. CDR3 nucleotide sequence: TGCAGTGCTCAGGGGGCAGACTATGGCTACACCTTC. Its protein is CSAQGADYGYTF.

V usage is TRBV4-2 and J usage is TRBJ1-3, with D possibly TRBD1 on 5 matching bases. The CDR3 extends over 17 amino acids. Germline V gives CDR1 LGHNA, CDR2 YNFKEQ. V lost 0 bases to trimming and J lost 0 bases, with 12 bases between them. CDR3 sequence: CASSQDNGRVSGNTIYF. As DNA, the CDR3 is TGTGCCAGCAGCCAAGATAATGGCAGGGTCTCTGGAAACACCATATATTTT.

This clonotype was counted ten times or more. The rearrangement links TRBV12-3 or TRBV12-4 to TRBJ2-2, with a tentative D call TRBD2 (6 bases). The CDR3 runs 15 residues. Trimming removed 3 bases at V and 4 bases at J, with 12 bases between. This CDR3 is CASSFSGGRTGELFF. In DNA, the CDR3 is TGTGCCAGCAGTTTCTCCGGGGGTCGCACCGGGGAGCTGTTTTTT.

As DNA, the CDR3 is TGTGCCAGCAGCTCGTATCAGGGCAACATTCAGTACTTC. Protein sequence: CASSSYQGNIQYF. The chain combines TRBV7-8 with TRBJ2-4, with a weak D call TRBD1 (5 bases). The CDR3 has 13 residues. Germline CDR1 and CDR2: SGHVS and FQNEAQ. Trimming cost V 4 bases and J 7 bases, with 11 bases left between them.

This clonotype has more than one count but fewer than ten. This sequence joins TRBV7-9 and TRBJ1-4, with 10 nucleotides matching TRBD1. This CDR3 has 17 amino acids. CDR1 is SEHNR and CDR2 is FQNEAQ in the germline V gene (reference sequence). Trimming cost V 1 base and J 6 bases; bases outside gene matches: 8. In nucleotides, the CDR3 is TGTGCCAGCAGCTTAGGGGACAGGGGCCACCGTCATGAAAAACTGTTTTTT. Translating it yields CASSLGDRGHRHEKLFF.

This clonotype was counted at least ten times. The CDR3 region is CASSQENVHLREQYF. CDR3 DNA sequence: TGTGCCAGCAGCCAAGAGAACGTACACCTACGGGAGCAGTACTTC. The rearrangement uses TRBV14 and TRBJ2-7; unclear D gene. V lost 0 bases, J lost 7 bases, and 16 bases lay in between. Germline V gives CDR1 SGHDN, CDR2 FVKESK. This CDR3 region has 15 residues.

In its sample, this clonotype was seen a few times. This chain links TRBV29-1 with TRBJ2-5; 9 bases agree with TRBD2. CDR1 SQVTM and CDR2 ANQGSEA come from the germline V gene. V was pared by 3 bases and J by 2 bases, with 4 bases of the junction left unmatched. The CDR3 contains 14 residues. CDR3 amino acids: CSVDFLAGQETQYF. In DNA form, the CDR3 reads TGCAGCGTTGATTTCCTAGCGGGGCAAGAGACCCAGTACTTC.

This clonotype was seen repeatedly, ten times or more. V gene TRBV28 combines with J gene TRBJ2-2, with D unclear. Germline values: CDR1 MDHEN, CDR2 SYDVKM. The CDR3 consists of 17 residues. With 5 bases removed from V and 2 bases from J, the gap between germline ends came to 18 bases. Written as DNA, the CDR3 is TGTGCCAGCAGTCAATGGGCCCCTCTAACCAACACCGGGGAGCTGTTTTTT. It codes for CASSQWAPLTNTGELFF.

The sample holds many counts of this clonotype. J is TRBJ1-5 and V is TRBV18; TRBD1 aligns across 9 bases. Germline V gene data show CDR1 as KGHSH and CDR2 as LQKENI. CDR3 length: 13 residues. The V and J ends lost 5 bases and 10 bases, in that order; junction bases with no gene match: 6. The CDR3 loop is CASSEGQGGPQHF. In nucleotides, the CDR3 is TGTGCCAGCTCAGAGGGACAGGGCGGACCCCAGCATTTT.

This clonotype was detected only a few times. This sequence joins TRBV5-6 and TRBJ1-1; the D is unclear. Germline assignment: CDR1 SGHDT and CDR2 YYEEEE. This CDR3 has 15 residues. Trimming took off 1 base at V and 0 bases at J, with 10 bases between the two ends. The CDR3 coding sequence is TGTGCCAGCAGCTTGTTGGCGACCCTGAACACTGAAGCTTTCTTT. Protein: CASSLLATLNTEAFF.

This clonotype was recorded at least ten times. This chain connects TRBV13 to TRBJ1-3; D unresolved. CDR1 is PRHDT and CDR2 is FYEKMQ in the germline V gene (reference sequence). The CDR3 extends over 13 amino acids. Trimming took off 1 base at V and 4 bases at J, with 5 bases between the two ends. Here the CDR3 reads CASSLVEGNTIYF. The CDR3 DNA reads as TGTGCCAGCAGCTTAGTGGAGGGAAACACCATATATTTT. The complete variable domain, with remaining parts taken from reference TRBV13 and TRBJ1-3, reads AAGVIQSPRHLIKEKRETATLKCYPIPRHDTVYWYQQGPGQDPQFLISFYEKMQSDKGSIPDRFSAQQFSDYHSELNMSSLELGDSALYFCASSLVEGNTIYFGEGSWLTVV.

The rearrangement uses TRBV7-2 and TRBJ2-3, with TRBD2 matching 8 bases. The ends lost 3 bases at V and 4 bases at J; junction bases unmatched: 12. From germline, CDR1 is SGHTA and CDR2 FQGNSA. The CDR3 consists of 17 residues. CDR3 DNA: TGTGCCAGCAGCTTCTCAGGCGGCGGGGGGCCAGCAGATACGCAGTATTTT. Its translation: CASSFSGGGGPADTQYF.

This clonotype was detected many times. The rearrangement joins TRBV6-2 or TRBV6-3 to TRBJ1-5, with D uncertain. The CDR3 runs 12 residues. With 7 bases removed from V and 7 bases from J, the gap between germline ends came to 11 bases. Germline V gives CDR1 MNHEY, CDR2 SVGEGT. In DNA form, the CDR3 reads TGTGCCAGCACCGGGAAAGGACAGCCCCAGCATTTT. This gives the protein CASTGKGQPQHF.

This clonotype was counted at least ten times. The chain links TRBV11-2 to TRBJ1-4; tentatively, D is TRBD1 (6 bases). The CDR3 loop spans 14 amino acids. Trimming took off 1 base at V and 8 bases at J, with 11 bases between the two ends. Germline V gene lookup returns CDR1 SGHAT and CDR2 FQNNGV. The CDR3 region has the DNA TGTGCCAGCAGCTTAGGCTCAGGGGTCGAAAAACTGTTTTTT. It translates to CASSLGSGVEKLFF.

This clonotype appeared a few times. In DNA form, the CDR3 reads TGTGCCAGCAGCTTAGTTCGGGAGGATAATGAAAAACTGTTTTTT. It yields the protein CASSLVREDNEKLFF. The J gene is TRBJ1-4, the V gene TRBV7-2; D is unclear. V was pared by 1 base and J by 4 bases, with 10 bases between. The CDR3 consists of 15 residues. Germline CDR1 reads SGHTA; CDR2 reads FQGNSA.

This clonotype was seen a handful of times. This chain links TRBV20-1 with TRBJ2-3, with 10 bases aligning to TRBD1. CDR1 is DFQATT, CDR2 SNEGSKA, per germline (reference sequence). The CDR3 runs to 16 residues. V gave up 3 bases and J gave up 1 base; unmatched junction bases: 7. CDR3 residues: CSASDAGTGGTDTQYF. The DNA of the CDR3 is TGCAGTGCTAGTGATGCCGGGACAGGGGGCACAGATACGCAGTATTTT.

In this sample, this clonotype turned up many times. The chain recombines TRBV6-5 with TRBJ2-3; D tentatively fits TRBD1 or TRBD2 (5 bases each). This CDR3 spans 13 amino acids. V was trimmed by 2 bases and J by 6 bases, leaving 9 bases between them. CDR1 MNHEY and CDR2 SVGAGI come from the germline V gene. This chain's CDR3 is CASSYRGRDTQYF. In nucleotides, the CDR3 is TGTGCCAGCAGTTACCGGGGCAGGGATACGCAGTATTTT.

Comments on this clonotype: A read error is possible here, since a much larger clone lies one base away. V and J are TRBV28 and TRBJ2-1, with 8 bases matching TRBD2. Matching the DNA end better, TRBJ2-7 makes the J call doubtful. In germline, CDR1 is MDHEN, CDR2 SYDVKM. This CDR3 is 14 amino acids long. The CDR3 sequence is CASSLSSGSGEQYF. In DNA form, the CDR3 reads TGTGCCAGCAGTTTATCGAGCGGGAGTGGTGAGCAGTACTTC.

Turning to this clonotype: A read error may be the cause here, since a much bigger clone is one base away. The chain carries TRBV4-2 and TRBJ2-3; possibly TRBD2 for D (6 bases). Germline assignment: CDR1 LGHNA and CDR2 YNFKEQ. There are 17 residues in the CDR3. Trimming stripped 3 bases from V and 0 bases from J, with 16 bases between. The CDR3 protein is CASSHGSDGTSTDTQYF. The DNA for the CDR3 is TGTGCCAGCAGCCATGGCTCGGACGGGACTAGCACAGATACGCAGTATTTT.

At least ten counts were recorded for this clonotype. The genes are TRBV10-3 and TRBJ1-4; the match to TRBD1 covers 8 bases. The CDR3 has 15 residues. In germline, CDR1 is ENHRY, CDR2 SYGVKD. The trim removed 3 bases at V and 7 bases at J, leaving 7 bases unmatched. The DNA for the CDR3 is TGTGCCATCAGTGAATTCGGACAGGGAAGTGAAAAACTGTTTTTT. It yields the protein CAISEFGQGSEKLFF.

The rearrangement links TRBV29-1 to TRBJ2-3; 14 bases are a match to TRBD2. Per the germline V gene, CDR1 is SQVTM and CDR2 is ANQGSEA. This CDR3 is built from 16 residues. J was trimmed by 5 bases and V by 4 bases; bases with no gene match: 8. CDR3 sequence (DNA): TGCAGCGTTGCCCGGGGACTAGCGGGAGCGGGAGATACGCAGTATTTT. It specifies CSVARGLAGAGDTQYF.

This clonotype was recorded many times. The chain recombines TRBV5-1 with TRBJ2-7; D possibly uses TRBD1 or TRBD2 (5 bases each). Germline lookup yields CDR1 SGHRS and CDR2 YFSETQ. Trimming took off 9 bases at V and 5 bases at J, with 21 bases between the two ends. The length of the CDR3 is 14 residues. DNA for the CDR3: TGCGCCACGTACCCGGGACCTGCGAGCGACGAGCAGTACTTC. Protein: CATYPGPASDEQYF.

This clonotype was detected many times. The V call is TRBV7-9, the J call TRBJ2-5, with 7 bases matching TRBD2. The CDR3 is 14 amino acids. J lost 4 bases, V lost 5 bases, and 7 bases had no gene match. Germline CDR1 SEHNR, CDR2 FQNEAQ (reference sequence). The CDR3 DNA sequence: TGTGCCAGCAGCCCCGTGGGGGAGGGAGAGACCCAGTACTTC. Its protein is CASSPVGEGETQYF.